The entry below describes one T cell receptor beta chain. This CDR3 comprises 16 residues. Clones were read by immunoSEQ multiplex PCR, and TCRdb kept only the in-frame ones, dropping some. Here the sample spans some 100,000 clones, more than 80% being singletons. The sample originates from a study of T cell changes during pregnancy in multiple sclerosis. The rearrangement uses TRBV1 and TRBJ1-1. TRBV1 is given as a pseudogene. This specimen consisted of peripheral blood, obtained in the second trimester of pregnancy. The clonotype comes from a female donor with multiple sclerosis, enrolled in a pregnancy study. This CDR3 is CTSSQDPPAGNTEAFF. The CDR3 DNA sequence: TGCACCAGCAGCCAAGATCCTCCGGCGGGTAACACTGAAGCTTTCTTT.